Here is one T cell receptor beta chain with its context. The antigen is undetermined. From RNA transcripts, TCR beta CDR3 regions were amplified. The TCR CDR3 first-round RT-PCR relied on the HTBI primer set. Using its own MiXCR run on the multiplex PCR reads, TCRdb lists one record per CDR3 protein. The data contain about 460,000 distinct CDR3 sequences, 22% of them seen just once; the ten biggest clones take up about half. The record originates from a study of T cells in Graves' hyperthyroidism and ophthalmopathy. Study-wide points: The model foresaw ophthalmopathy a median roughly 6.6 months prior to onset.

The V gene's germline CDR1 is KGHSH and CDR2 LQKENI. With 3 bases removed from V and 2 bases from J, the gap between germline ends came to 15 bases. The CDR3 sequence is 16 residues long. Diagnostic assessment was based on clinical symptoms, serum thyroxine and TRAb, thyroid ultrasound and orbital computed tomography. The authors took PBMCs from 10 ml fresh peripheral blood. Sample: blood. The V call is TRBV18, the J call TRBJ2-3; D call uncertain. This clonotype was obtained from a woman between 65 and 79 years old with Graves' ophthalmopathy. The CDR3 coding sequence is TGTGCCAGCTCACCTCTAAACTCGATAACCACAGATACGCAGTATTTT. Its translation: CASSPLNSITTDTQYF.